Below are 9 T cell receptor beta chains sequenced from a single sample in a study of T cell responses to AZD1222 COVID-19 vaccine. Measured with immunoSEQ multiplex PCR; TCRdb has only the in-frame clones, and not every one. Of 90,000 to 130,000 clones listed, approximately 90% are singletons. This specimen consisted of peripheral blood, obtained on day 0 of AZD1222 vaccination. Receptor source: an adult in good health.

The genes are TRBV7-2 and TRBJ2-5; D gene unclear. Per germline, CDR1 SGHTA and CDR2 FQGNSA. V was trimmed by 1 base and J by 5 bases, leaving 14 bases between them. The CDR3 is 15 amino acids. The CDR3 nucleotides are TGTGCCAGCAGCTTAGATTCGGTGGTGGGGGAGACCCAGTACTTC. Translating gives CASSLDSVVGETQYF.

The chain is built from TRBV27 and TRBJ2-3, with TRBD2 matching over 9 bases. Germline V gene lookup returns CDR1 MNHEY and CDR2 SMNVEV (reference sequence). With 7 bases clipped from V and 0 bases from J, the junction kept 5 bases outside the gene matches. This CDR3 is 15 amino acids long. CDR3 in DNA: TGTGCCAGCAAAACTAGCGGGTCTAGCACAGATACGCAGTATTTT. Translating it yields CASKTSGSSTDTQYF.

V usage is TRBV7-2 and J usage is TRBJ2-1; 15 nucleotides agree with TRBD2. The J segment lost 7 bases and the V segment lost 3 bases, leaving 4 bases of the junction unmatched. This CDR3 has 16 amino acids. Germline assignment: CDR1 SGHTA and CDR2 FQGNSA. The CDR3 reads CASSFGLAGGTNEQFF. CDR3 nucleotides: TGTGCCAGCAGCTTTGGACTAGCGGGGGGGACGAATGAGCAGTTCTTC.

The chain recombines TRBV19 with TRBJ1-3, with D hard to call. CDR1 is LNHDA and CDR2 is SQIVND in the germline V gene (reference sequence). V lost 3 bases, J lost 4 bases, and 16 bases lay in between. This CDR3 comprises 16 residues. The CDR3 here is CASSIIPGGAGNTIYF. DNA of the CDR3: TGTGCCAGTAGTATTATTCCAGGAGGTGCCGGAAACACCATATATTTT. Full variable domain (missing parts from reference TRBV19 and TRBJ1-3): DGGITQSPKYLFRKEGQNVTLSCEQNLNHDAMYWYRQDPGQGLRLIYYSQIVNDFQKGDIAEGYSVSREKKESFPLTVTSAQKNPTAFYLCASSIIPGGAGNTIYFGEGSWLTVV.

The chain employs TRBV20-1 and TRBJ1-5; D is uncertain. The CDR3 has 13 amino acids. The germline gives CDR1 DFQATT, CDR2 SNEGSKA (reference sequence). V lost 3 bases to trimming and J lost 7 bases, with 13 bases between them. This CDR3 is CSASPGGGQPQHF. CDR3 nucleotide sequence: TGCAGTGCTAGTCCGGGAGGAGGGCAGCCCCAGCATTTT.

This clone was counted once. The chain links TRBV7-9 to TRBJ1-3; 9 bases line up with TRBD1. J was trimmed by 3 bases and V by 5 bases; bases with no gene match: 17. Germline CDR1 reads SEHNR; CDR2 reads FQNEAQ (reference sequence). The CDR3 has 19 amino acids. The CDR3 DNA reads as TGTGCCAGCAGCCTCACCGGGACAGGGTACCCTCGGCATGGAAACACCATATATTTT. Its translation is CASSLTGTGYPRHGNTIYF.

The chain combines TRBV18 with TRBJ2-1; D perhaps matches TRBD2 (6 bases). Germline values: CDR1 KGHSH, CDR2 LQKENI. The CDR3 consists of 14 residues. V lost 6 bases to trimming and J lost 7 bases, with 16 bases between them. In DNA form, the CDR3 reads TGTGCCAGCTCGGTTGCGGGCCGGGAGAATGAGCAGTTCTTC. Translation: CASSVAGRENEQFF.

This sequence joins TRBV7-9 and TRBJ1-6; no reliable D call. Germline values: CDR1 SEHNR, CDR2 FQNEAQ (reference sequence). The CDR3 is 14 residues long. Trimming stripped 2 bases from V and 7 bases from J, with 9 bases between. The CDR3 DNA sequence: TGTGCCAGCAGCTTAACGGGAAGCAATTCACCCCTCCACTTT. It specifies CASSLTGSNSPLHF. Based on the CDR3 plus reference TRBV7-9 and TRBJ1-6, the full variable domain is DTGVSQNPRHKITKRGQNVTFRCDPISEHNRLYWYRQTLGQGPEFLTYFQNEAQLEKSRLLSDRFSAERPKGSFSTLEIQRTEQGDSAMYLCASSLTGSNSPLHFGNGTRLTVT.

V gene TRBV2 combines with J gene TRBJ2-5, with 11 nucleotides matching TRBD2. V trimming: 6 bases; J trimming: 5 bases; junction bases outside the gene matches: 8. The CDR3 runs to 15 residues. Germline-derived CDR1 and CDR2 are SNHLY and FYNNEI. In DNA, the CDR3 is TGTGCCAGCAGATCACTAGCGGGAGTTGCGGAGACCCAGTACTTC. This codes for CASRSLAGVAETQYF.